This TCR beta chain originates from a study of shared clonotypes between healthy human individuals. Regarding the study as a whole: Measured sharing among donors was expected to vary with sequencing depth. Naive subsets typically showed greater estimated richness than memory subsets.

Points on this clone: The target antigen is unknown.

The protocol was immunoSEQ multiplex PCR, while the TCRdb copy is restricted to in-frame clones and leaves out a portion. The sample comprises roughly 760,000 clones, 74% of which are singletons, and around 1.6% rests with the top ten. The trim removed 5 bases at V and 4 bases at J, leaving 5 bases unmatched. This CDR3 has 14 amino acids. Germline CDR1 is MNHEY and CDR2 is SMNVEV (reference sequence). This sequence joins TRBV27 and TRBJ1-5; 7 bases agree with TRBD1. Source material: memory CD4+ T cells sorted from blood. Subset of the sample: CD45RA-negative fraction. The sequence derives from a woman in her 30s in good health. In DNA form, the CDR3 reads TGTGCCAGCAGTCGGGAGACAGGGAATCAGCCCCAGCATTTT. Translated: CASSRETGNQPQHF.